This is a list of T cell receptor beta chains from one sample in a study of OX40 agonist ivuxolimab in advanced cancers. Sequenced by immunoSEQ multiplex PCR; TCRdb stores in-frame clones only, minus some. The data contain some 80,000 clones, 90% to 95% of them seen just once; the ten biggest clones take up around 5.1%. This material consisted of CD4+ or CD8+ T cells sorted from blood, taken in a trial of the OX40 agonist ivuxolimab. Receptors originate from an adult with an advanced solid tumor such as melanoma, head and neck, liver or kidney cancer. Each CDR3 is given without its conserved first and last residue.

ASSITGVRPQH 11 TRBV27
ASRGVNTGELF 11 TRBV5-4
ASSLASLAAF 10 TRBV7-2
ASSTTSGRLTDTQY 14 TRBV19
ASRPQGSLQETQY 13 TRBV4-1
ANSLVVSKLAIVYEQY 16 TRBV7-6
ASSSDSLMYQETQY 14 TRBV28
ASSHGTNKIGTLH 13 TRBV27
ASRGTGVSTEAF 12 TRBV6-5
ASHRQGTSGETQY 13 TRBV6-6
ASSSRTMGGYT 11 TRBV7-2
ASRGRVPNGELF 12 TRBV7-6
ASSLARQETQY 11 TRBV7-2
ASSPEPLVVGGYEQY 15 TRBV7-9
ASKPGQVYEKLF 12 TRBV28
ASSVELYNEQF 11 TRBV5-1
ASSLVGSSYEQY 12 TRBV7-2
ASSWDLSYEQY 11 TRBV4-1
ASSQDRGHEQF 11 TRBV4-3
ASKGQGNTGELF 12 TRBV19
ASSVNRAYNQPQH 13 TRBV10-2
ASSLEGAGRTDTQY 14 TRBV7-8
ASSQVRLASEQY 12 TRBV4-2
ASSERDRNNQPQH 13 TRBV2
ASIGSFGETQY 11 TRBV19
ASSDPGSFHEQY 12 TRBV5-6